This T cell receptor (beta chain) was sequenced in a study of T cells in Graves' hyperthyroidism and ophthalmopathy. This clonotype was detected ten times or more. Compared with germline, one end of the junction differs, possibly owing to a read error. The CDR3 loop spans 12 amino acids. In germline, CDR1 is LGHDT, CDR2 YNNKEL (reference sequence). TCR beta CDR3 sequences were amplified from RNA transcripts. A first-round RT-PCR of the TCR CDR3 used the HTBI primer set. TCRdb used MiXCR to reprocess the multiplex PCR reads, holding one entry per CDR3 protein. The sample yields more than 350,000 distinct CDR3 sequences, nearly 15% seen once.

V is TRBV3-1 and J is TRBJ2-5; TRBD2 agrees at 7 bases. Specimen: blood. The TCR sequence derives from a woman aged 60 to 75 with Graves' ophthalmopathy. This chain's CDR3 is CASSQARTSRDF. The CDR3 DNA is TGTGCCAGCAGCCAAGCACGGACTAGTCGCGACTTC.